The 29 T cell receptor beta chains listed next were all sequenced from one sample in a study of shared clonotypes between healthy human individuals. Naive CD8 cells were CD45RO-negative, positively selected for CCR7, excluding terminally differentiated effector memory CD45RA+ cells. TCRdb's copy holds only in-frame clones and misses some; the assay was immunoSEQ multiplex PCR. The table has about 2.1 million clones, over 85% seen once. Sequencing used naive CD8+ T cells from PBMCs. The receptors stem from a man between 18 and 29 years old in good health. Some clones in this sample may be carry-over from other donors' samples.

The J gene is TRBJ2-7, the V gene TRBV11-2; D is perhaps TRBD2 (5 bases). CDR1 and CDR2 (germline): SGHAT, FQNNGV. CDR3 size: 13 residues. The V gene lost 5 bases and the J gene lost 1 base, with 9 bases spanning the gap. The DNA of the CDR3 is TGTGCCAGCAGCGAAGGACTTTCCTACGAGCAGTACTTC. As protein: CASSEGLSYEQYF.

The gene calls are TRBV4-2 and TRBJ1-1, with D perhaps TRBD1 (5 bases). Germline CDR1 is LGHNA and CDR2 is YNFKEQ. This CDR3 is built from 13 residues. The germline V and J ends were trimmed by 3 bases and 5 bases, with 10 bases remaining between them. The CDR3 sequence is CASSQGEWTEAFF. For the CDR3, the DNA is TGTGCCAGCAGCCAGGGGGAATGGACTGAAGCTTTCTTT.

The rearrangement uses TRBV28 and TRBJ2-7; 11 bases map to TRBD2. CDR1 is MDHEN, CDR2 SYDVKM, per germline. The CDR3 sequence is 14 residues long. V trimming: 5 bases; J trimming: 6 bases; junction bases outside the gene matches: 6. The CDR3 nucleotides read TGTGCCAGCAGTGGAGGACTAGCGGGTTTCGAGCAGTACTTC. It translates to CASSGGLAGFEQYF.

J is TRBJ1-5 and V is TRBV15, with D maybe TRBD1 (5 bases). V shed 2 bases and J shed 9 bases, with 17 bases lying between them. CDR1 and CDR2 (germline): LNHNV, YYDKDF (reference sequence). This CDR3 is 15 amino acids long. This CDR3 is CATSRPSGARGPQHF. Written as DNA, the CDR3 is TGTGCCACCAGCAGACCGTCCGGGGCCCGGGGGCCCCAGCATTTT.

The genes are TRBV6-1 and TRBJ2-7; D might be TRBD2 (5 bases). CDR1 MNHNS and CDR2 SASEGT come from the germline V gene. V was shortened by 0 bases and J by 2 bases, with 17 bases between the two germline ends. The CDR3 is 17 amino acids. CDR3 DNA: TGTGCCAGCAGTGAAGCCCATAACGGGGTGGGGACCTACGAGCAGTACTTC. Protein sequence: CASSEAHNGVGTYEQYF.

This sequence joins TRBV28 and TRBJ1-5; 8 bases match TRBD1. V lost 7 bases to trimming and J lost 0 bases; unmatched junction nucleotides: 8. The CDR3 loop spans 16 amino acids. The germline V gene has CDR1 MDHEN and CDR2 SYDVKM. The CDR3 sequence: CASTDREGYSNQPQHF. In DNA form, the CDR3 reads TGTGCCAGCACGGACAGGGAGGGGTATAGCAATCAGCCCCAGCATTTT.

The V gene is TRBV28, the J gene TRBJ2-1; 9 positions match TRBD2. Trimming took 7 bases from V and 9 from J; bases not matched to a gene: 19. Germline V lookup: CDR1 MDHEN, CDR2 SYDVKM. CDR3 length: 17 amino acids. Here the CDR3 reads CASIPLAGRPEGGEQFF. CDR3 coding DNA: TGTGCCAGCATCCCTCTAGCGGGACGCCCGGAAGGAGGTGAGCAGTTCTTC.

The chain has TRBV5-4 and TRBJ2-1, with TRBD2 identical over 13 bases. V shed 0 bases, J shed 0 bases, and the junction held 9 bases outside the gene matches. The CDR3 contains 20 residues. Germline assignment: CDR1 SGHNT and CDR2 YYREEE (reference sequence). The CDR3 DNA is TGTGCCAGCAGCTTGGAGGGGACTAGCGGGATTTTTAGCTCCTACAATGAGCAGTTCTTC. Translated, it gives CASSLEGTSGIFSSYNEQFF.

J is TRBJ1-5 and V is TRBV28; 7 positions match TRBD1. The V and J ends lost 3 bases and 1 base, in that order; junction bases with no gene match: 3. The CDR3 totals 15 residues. The germline CDR1 and CDR2 sequences are MDHEN and SYDVKM. The DNA of the CDR3 is TGTGCCAGCAGTTTGACAGGGTCCAGCAATCAGCCCCAGCATTTT. Amino acids: CASSLTGSSNQPQHF.

V and J are TRBV7-9 and TRBJ2-1, with D perhaps TRBD2 (5 bases). Looked up from germline, CDR1 is SEHNR and CDR2 is FQNEAQ (reference sequence). The CDR3 is 14 residues long. V lost 5 bases and J lost 1, with 9 bases in between. In DNA, the CDR3 is TGTGCCAGCAGCCCTAGCCGTTCCTACAATGAGCAGTTCTTC. It yields the protein CASSPSRSYNEQFF.

V is TRBV21-1 and J is TRBJ1-1. TRBV21-1 is a pseudogene. The CDR3 runs to 17 residues. The CDR3 spells CASSKMAPTRLNTEAFF. In DNA, the CDR3 is TGTGCCAGCAGCAAAATGGCCCCGACCCGATTGAACACTGAAGCTTTCTTT.

The chain recombines TRBV28 with TRBJ2-1; TRBD2 matches 9 bases. Trimming removed 3 bases from V and 8 bases from J; junction bases left unmatched: 5. Germline V gene lookup returns CDR1 MDHEN and CDR2 SYDVKM. The length of the CDR3 is 14 residues. The CDR3 DNA follows: TGTGCCAGCAGTTTTCCTGAGCGGGAGGATGAGCAGTTCTTC. Protein: CASSFPEREDEQFF.

In this sample, this clone turned up once. The rearrangement uses TRBV9 and TRBJ2-5; 7 bases fit TRBD2. J lost 2 bases, V lost 0 bases, and 4 bases had no gene match. Per the germline V gene, CDR1 is SGDLS and CDR2 is YYNGEE. There are 15 residues in the CDR3. CDR3 loop: CASSVGVGGQETQYF. The DNA for the CDR3 is TGTGCCAGCAGCGTAGGCGTCGGGGGGCAAGAGACCCAGTACTTC.

This clone appeared a single time. The chain recombines TRBV27 with TRBJ2-1, with D possibly matching TRBD2 (5 bases). Trimming left V 2 bases short and J 4 bases short, with 15 bases between. CDR3 length: 16 residues. CDR1 and CDR2 from the germline V gene are MNHEY and SMNVEV (reference sequence). CDR3 sequence (DNA): TGTGCCAGCAGTTTAAGAAGACTACCTAAGTACAATGAGCAGTTCTTC. It specifies CASSLRRLPKYNEQFF.

The genes are TRBV5-4 and TRBJ1-4; a possible D gene is TRBD1 (5 bases). V was pared by 2 bases and J by 7 bases, with 12 bases between. Germline V gene sequence: CDR1 SGHNT, CDR2 YYREEE (reference sequence). The CDR3 is made up of 14 amino acids. The DNA for the CDR3 is TGTGCCAGCAGCTTCTGGGACGGCGCTGAAAAACTGTTTTTT. It codes for CASSFWDGAEKLFF.

The CDR3 DNA follows: TGTGCAAGTCGCCCCTTACAGGGGGCCGGCACTGAAGCTTTCTTT. The encoded protein is CASRPLQGAGTEAFF. This sequence joins TRBV12-2 and TRBJ1-1; TRBD1 was called by the table and not checked on the DNA. TRBV12-2 is deemed a pseudogene. The CDR3 length is 15 residues.

The rearrangement joins TRBV6-1 to TRBJ1-2, with 9 bases fitting TRBD1. This CDR3 comprises 16 residues. Germline CDR1 reads MNHNS; CDR2 reads SASEGT. The trim removed 4 bases at V and 3 bases at J, leaving 9 bases unmatched. CDR3 sequence reads: CASSAIQTGGYYGYTF. The CDR3 DNA sequence: TGTGCCAGCAGTGCAATTCAAACAGGGGGCTACTATGGCTACACCTTC.

The chain links TRBV5-1 to TRBJ2-7; D possibly corresponds to TRBD1 (5 bases). The CDR3 runs to 12 residues. The V end was cut by 3 bases, the J end by 5 bases, with 9 bases between. Germline V gene sequence: CDR1 SGHRS, CDR2 YFSETQ. Written as DNA, the CDR3 is TGCGCCAGCAGCTCTCAGGGTGACGAGCAGTACTTC. Translation gives CASSSQGDEQYF.

The chain has TRBV27 and TRBJ2-1; D possibly uses TRBD1 or TRBD2 (5 bases each). There are 16 residues in the CDR3. CDR1 is MNHEY, CDR2 SMNVEV, per germline (reference sequence). V dropped 8 bases and J dropped 0 bases, with 17 bases sitting between them. CDR3 protein: CASSPEGTFSYNEQFF. In nucleotides, the CDR3 is TGTGCCAGCTCGCCGGAAGGGACGTTCTCCTACAATGAGCAGTTCTTC.

A note on this clone: The sample contains more than one DNA sequence encoding this CDR3. This chain links TRBV27 with TRBJ2-1; D is tentatively TRBD1 or TRBD2 (5 bases each). This CDR3 is built from 15 residues. Germline V gives CDR1 MNHEY, CDR2 SMNVEV (reference sequence). V was clipped by 3 bases and J by 2 bases, with 11 bases between them. The CDR3 here is CASSFRGTPYNEQFF. CDR3 in DNA: TGTGCCAGCAGTTTCAGAGGGACCCCCTACAATGAGCAGTTCTTC.

The chain couples TRBV6-1 to TRBJ1-1; perhaps TRBD1 as D (5 bases). The CDR3 spans 13 residues. Trimming left V 11 bases short and J 2 bases short, with 15 bases between. From germline, CDR1 is MNHNS and CDR2 SASEGT. As DNA, the CDR3 is TGTGCCGGGGGACGGACCTTTAACACTGAAGCTTTCTTT. This gives the protein CAGGRTFNTEAFF.

The chain recombines TRBV29-1 with TRBJ1-4; weak D call: TRBD1 (5 bases). The CDR3 length is 16 residues. Trimming pared 0 bases from V and 8 bases from J, leaving 19 bases between. Germline V gene sequence: CDR1 SQVTM, CDR2 ANQGSEA. For the CDR3, the DNA is TGCAGCGTTGAAGATGGCTTTCCGGGGCCGGAGGAAAAACTGTTTTTT. It is translated as CSVEDGFPGPEEKLFF.

The V gene is TRBV27, the J gene TRBJ1-1; D perhaps matches TRBD1 (5 bases). The CDR3 spans 16 residues. Germline CDR1 reads MNHEY; CDR2 reads SMNVEV (reference sequence). The V end was cut by 4 bases, the J end by 2 bases, with 17 bases between. CDR3 protein: CASSSRNQRGNTEAFF. The DNA of the CDR3 is TGTGCCAGCAGTTCCAGGAATCAGCGGGGCAACACTGAAGCTTTCTTT.

This clone was detected only once. DNA of the CDR3: TGTGCCAGTACCACGGCGTCGTCTAAGACAGATACGCAGTATTTT. This translates into CASTTASSKTDTQYF. This chain links TRBV19 with TRBJ2-3; D is ambiguous. The CDR3 length is 15 residues. V lost 7 bases, J lost 3 bases, and 17 bases lay in between. The germline gives CDR1 LNHDA, CDR2 SQIVND (reference sequence).

The V call is TRBV5-8, the J call TRBJ2-3, with 8 positions matching TRBD1. The CDR3 runs to 17 residues. The junction had 14 bases not matched to a gene; V was cut back by 4 bases and J by 4 bases. CDR1 and CDR2 from the germline V gene are SGHTS and YDEGEE. The CDR3 sequence: CASSPPLGWTGSDTQYF. Written as DNA, the CDR3 is TGTGCCAGCAGCCCCCCCCTCGGCTGGACAGGGTCAGATACGCAGTATTTT.

The chain recombines TRBV7-9 with TRBJ2-2; no reliable D call. The germline V gene has CDR1 SEHNR and CDR2 FQNEAQ (reference sequence). The ends were cut back, 5 bases at V and 8 bases at J, with 9 bases in the middle. This CDR3 has 12 residues. CDR3 sequence reads: CASSPPRGELFF. Written as DNA, the CDR3 is TGTGCCAGCAGCCCCCCTCGGGGGGAGCTGTTTTTT.

The rearrangement links TRBV2 to TRBJ1-2, with 11 nucleotides matching TRBD1. CDR3 size: 15 residues. The germline V gene has CDR1 SNHLY and CDR2 FYNNEI. J was trimmed by 5 bases and V by 2 bases; bases with no gene match: 4. The CDR3 here is CASSEWTGGAYGYTF. The DNA for the CDR3 is TGTGCCAGCAGTGAATGGACAGGGGGCGCGTATGGCTACACCTTC.

This rearrangement joins TRBV7-9 to TRBJ2-5; weak D call: TRBD2 (5 bases). Trimming pared 7 bases from V and 2 bases from J, leaving 14 bases between. Germline V gene lookup returns CDR1 SEHNR and CDR2 FQNEAQ (reference sequence). The CDR3 has 14 residues. The CDR3 bases are TGTGCCAGCACTTCGGACTGGATACAAGAGACCCAGTACTTC. Translation: CASTSDWIQETQYF.

The chain employs TRBV28 and TRBJ2-5; D is undetermined. Germline CDR1 MDHEN, CDR2 SYDVKM. The germline V and J ends were trimmed by 5 bases and 3 bases, with 10 bases remaining between them. The CDR3 spans 13 residues. CDR3 residues: CASSPDLEETQYF. The DNA for the CDR3 is TGTGCCAGCAGTCCCGACTTGGAAGAGACCCAGTACTTC.